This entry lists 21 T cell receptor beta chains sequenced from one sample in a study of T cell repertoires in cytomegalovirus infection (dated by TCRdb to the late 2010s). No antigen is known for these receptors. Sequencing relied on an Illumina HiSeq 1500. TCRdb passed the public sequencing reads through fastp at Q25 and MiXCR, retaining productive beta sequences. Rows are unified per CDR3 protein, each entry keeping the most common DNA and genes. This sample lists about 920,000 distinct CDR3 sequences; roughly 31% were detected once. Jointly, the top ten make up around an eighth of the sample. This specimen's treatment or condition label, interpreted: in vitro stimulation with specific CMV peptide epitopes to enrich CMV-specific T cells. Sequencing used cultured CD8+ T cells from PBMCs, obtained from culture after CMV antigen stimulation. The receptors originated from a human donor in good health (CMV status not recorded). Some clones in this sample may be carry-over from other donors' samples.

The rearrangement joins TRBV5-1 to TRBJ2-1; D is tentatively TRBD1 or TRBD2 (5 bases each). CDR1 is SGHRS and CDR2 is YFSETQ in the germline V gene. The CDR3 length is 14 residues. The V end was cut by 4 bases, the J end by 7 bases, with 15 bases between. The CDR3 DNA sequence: TGCGCCAGCAGCGCCGGGGCTCATGAAAATGAGCAGTTCTTC. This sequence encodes CASSAGAHENEQFF.

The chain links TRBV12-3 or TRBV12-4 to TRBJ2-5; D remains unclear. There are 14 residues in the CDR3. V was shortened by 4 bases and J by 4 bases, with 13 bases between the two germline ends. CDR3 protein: CASSSLTVLETQYF. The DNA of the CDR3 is TGTGCCAGCAGTTCTCTGACTGTCTTAGAGACCCAGTACTTC.

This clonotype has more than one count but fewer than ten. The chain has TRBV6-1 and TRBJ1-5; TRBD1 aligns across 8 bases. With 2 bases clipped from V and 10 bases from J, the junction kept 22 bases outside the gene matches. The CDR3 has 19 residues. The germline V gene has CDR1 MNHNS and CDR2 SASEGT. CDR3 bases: TGTGCCAGCAGTGAATTAGTACCAATGATCGGGACAGGTACGCAACCCCAGCATTTT. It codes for CASSELVPMIGTGTQPQHF.

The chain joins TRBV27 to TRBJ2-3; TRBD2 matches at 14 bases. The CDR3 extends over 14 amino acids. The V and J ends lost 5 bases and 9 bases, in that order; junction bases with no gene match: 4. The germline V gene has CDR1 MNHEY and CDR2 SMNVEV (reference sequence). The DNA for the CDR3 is TGTGCCAGCAGTCCCGGGACTAGCGGGGGAACGCAGTATTTT. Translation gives CASSPGTSGGTQYF.

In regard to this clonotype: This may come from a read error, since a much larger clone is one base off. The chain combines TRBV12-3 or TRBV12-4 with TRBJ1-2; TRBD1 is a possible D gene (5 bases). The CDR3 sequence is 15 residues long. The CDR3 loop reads CVSSLVRTPSYGYTF. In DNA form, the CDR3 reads TGTGTCAGCAGTTTAGTCAGGACACCCTCTTATGGCTACACCTTC.

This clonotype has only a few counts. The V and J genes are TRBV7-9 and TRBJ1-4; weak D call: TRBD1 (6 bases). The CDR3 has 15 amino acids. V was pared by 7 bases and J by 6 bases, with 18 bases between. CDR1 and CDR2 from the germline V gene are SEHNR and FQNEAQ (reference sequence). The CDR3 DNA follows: TGTGCCAGCACTCAGCGGGCTGGGGGCGATGAAAAACTGTTTTTT. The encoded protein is CASTQRAGGDEKLFF.

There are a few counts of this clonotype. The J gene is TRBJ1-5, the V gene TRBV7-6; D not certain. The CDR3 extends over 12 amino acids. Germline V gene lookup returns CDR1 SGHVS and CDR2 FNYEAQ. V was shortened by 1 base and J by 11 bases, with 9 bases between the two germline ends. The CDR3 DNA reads TGTGCCAGCAGCTTAGGGGGAAGGGCCCAGCATTTT. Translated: CASSLGGRAQHF.

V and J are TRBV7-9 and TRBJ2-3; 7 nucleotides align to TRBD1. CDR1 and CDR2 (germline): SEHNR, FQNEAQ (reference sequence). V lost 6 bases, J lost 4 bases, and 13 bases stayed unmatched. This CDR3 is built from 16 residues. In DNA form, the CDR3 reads TGTGCCAGCAGTCCACCGACAGGGTTCGATGCAGATACGCAGTATTTT. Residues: CASSPPTGFDADTQYF.

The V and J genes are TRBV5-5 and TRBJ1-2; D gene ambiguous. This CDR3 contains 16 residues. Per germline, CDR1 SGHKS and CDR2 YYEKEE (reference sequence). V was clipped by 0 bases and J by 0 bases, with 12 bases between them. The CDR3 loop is CASSLAAGTSNYGYTF. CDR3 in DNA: TGTGCCAGCAGCTTGGCTGCGGGAACTTCTAACTATGGCTACACCTTC.

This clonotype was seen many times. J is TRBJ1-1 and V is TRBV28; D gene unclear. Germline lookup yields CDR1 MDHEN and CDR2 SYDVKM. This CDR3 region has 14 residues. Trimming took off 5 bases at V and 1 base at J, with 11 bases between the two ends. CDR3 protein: CASSNSASNTEAFF. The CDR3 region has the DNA TGTGCCAGCAGTAATTCCGCCTCGAACACTGAAGCTTTCTTT.

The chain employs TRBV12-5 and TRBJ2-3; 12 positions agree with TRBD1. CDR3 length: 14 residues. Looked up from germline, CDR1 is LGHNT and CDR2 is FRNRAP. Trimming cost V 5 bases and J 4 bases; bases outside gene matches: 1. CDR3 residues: CASGGTGGADTQYF. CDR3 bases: TGTGCTAGTGGTGGGACAGGGGGCGCAGATACGCAGTATTTT.

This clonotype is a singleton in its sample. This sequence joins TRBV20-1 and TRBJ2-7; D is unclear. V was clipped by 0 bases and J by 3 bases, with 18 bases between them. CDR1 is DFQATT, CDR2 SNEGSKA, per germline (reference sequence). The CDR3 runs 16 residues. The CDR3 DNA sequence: TGCAGTGCTAGAGAAAGGTTATTTAGCTCTAACTACGAGCAGTACTTC. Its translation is CSARERLFSSNYEQYF.

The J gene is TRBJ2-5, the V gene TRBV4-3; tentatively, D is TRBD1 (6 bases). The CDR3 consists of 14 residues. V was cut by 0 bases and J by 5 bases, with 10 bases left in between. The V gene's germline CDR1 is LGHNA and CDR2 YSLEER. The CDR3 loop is CASSQEQGFETQYF. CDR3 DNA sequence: TGCGCCAGCAGCCAAGAACAGGGCTTCGAGACCCAGTACTTC.

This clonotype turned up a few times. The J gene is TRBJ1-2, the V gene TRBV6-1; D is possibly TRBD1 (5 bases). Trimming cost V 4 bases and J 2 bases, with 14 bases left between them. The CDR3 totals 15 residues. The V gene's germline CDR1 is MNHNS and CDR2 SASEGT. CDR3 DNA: TGTGCCAGCAGTGGTACGGGACGGGGAAACTATGGCTACACCTTC. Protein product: CASSGTGRGNYGYTF.

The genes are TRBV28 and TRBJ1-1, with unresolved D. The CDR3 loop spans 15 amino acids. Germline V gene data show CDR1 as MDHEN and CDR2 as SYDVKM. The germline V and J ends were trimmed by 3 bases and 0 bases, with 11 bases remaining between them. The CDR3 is CASSFSNLMNTEAFF. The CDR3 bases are TGTGCCAGCAGTTTCAGTAACTTAATGAACACTGAAGCTTTCTTT. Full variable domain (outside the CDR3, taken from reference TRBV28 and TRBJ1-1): DVKVTQSSRYLVKRTGEKVFLECVQDMDHENMFWYRQDPGLGLRLIYFSYDVKMKEKGDIPEGYSVSREKKERFSLILESASTNQTSMYLCASSFSNLMNTEAFFGQGTRLTVV.

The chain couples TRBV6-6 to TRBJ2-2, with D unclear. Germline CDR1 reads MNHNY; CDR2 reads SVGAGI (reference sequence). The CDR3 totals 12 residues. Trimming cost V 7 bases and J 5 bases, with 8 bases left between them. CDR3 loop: CASIQTTGELFF. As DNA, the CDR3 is TGTGCCAGCATTCAAACAACCGGGGAGCTGTTTTTT.

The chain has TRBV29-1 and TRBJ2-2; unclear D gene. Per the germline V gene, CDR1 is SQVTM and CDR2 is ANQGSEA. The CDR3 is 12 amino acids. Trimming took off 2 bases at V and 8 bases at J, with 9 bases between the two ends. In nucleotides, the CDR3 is TGCAGCGTTGAAATGGGGAAGGGGGAGCTGTTTTTT. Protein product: CSVEMGKGELFF.

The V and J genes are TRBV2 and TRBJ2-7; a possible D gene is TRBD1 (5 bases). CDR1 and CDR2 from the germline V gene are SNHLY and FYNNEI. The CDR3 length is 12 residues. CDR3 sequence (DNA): TGTGTCACTCTGGACAACTCCTACGAGCAGTACTTC. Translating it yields CVTLDNSYEQYF. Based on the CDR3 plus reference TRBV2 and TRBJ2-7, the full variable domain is EPEVTQTPSHQVTQMGQEVILRCVPISNHLYFYWYRQILGQKVEFLVSFYNNEISEKSEIFDDQFSVERPDGSNFTLKIRSTKLEDSAMYFCVTLDNSYEQYFGPGTRLTVT.

The CDR3 region is CASRGGGRGEQYV. As DNA, the CDR3 is TGTGCCAGCAGAGGGGGAGGACGCGGCGAGCAGTACGTC. The chain recombines TRBV27 with TRBJ2-7, with D perhaps matching TRBD1 or TRBD2 (6 bases each). The length of the CDR3 is 13 residues. Looked up from germline, CDR1 is MNHEY and CDR2 is SMNVEV (reference sequence). V gave up 6 bases and J gave up 6 bases, with 15 bases separating them.

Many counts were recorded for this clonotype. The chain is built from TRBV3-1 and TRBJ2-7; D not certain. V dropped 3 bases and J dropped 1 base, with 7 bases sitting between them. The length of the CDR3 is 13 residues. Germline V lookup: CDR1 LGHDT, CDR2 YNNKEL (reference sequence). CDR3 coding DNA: TGTGCCAGCAGCCACATGCGTTCCTACGAGCAGTACTTC. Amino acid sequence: CASSHMRSYEQYF.

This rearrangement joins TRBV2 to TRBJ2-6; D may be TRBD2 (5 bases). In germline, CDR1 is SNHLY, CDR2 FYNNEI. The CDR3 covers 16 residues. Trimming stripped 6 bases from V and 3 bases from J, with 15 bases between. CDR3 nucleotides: TGTGCCAGCAGAGCACTCCGGGGAATTGGGGCCAACGTCCTGACTTTC. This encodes CASRALRGIGANVLTF.